The T cell receptor (beta chain) under discussion was sequenced for a study of tumor-infiltrating lymphocytes in primary liver carcinoma. With 400 to 550 ng total RNA as template and a constant-region primer, TCR beta cDNA was made. For TCR beta, libraries were produced by three nested multiplex PCR rounds using slightly modified ARM-PCR. Primers for the first two PCR rounds were TRBV1-TRBV30 forward primers and a C-beta reverse primer (roughly 10 cycles per round). TCRdb passed the multiplex PCR reads through MiXCR, listing each CDR3 protein once. The sample contains roughly 78,000 distinct CDR3 sequences, 71% of which appear only once. From about 19-30 mg of unsorted bulk tissue, DNA and RNA were co-extracted together. CDR3 length: 14 amino acids. Per germline, CDR1 MNHEY and CDR2 SVGAGI. Trimming removed 8 bases from V and 1 base from J; junction bases left unmatched: 5.

The sample consisted of liver tumor tissue from sampling region 4. Documented subset: tumor region T4, right-lateral pole. V is TRBV6-5 and J is TRBJ2-3; 8 bases are a match to TRBD2. The source is a woman in her sixties with primary liver carcinoma and hepatitis B virus infection. The CDR3 region is CASPGGGRTDTQYF. The DNA of the CDR3 is TGTGCCAGCCCGGGAGGGGGGCGCACAGATACGCAGTATTTT.